Listed below are T cell receptor beta chains from one sample, sequenced in a study of cytomegalovirus exposure and HLA in healthy donors. Data came from immunoSEQ multiplex PCR; TCRdb stores just in-frame clones and leaves some out. The data show about 160,000 clones, around 84% seen once. The material sequenced was PBMCs. The receptors were gathered from a man younger than 35 in good health and CMV-seropositive. The conserved cysteine and the conserved F or W are not part of the CDR3 here.

v_gene | CDR3aa
TRBV2 | ASSERQRTNTLRGTEAF
TRBV2 | ASNKDSSSGNEQF
TRBV18 | ASSPSGTGFGTDTQY
TRBV7-9 | ASSLVGAGTLGGNSPLH
TRBV5-5 | ASSLGGGRSYNEQF
TRBV9 | ASSAGQGAAGNTIY
TRBV29-1 | SVEGGGKWYNEQF
TRBV19 | ASSIGSGTGLSGNTIY
TRBV7-2 | ASSFAGAGANVLT
TRBV15 | ATSRGSAEETQY
TRBV19 | ASSIGRGERYEQY
TRBV7-9 | ASSLVGQGDFGQPQH
TRBV5-4 | ASSFVGASTDTQY
TRBV9 | ASSGTGTILTDTQY
TRBV18 | ASSLGRASNYGYT
TRBV7-2 | ASSLANGGHGTEAF
TRBV9 | ASSVGGSPEAF
TRBV30 | ASIGDMNTEAF
TRBV18 | ASSPLAFNTEAF
TRBV5-6 | ASSRDPSPGYGYT
TRBV27 | ASSFLNTGELF
TRBV19 | ASNRRENEKLF
TRBV29-1 | SVEEKGKFREVGGYT
TRBV5-4 | ASSPSAGGTYNEQF
TRBV29-1 | SVEGATRDYGYT
TRBV19 | ASSRSGWIEQY
TRBV4-1 | ASSQGLGAAEQY
TRBV4-3 | ASSQANSGGDITYEQY
TRBV27 | ASSSWGHTSTDTQY
TRBV10-3 | AINPGTGTYEQY
TRBV19 | ASSRRDSYSYEQY
TRBV2 | ASSEQGSATNEKLF
TRBV25-1 | ASSTGGAGYGYT
TRBV4-1 | ASSSAGGGTDTQY
TRBV19 | ASSTGGINYGYT
TRBV10-3 | AISGSSERGYT
TRBV7-8 | ASSYYYWDRRKEKLF
TRBV9 | ASREQGSTEAF
TRBV4-3 | ASSQDARGGARETQY
TRBV4-3 | ASSQGTPSGGENNEQF
TRBV11-1 | ASSQGTGRDVYGYT
TRBV19 | ASSIGGYNEQF
TRBV7-9 | ASSRAQGVNTEAF
TRBV5-8 | ASSLTGGRSPLH
TRBV5-1 | ASHSGMNTGELF
TRBV19 | ATRDRGDEKLF
TRBV19 | ASSISPGSNTEAF
TRBV30 | AWSVPTDRANPTEAF
TRBV6-6 | ATTPGFGSPLH